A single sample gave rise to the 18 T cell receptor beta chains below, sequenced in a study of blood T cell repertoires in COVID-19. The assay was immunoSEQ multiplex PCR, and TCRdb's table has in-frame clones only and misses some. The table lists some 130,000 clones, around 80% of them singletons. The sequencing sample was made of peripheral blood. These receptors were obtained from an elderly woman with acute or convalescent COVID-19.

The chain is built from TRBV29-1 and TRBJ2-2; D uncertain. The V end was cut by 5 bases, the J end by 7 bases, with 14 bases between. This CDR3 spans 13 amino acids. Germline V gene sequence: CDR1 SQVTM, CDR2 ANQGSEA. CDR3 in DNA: TGCAGCGTTCCGAGCGAACCCAGCGGGGAGCTGTTTTTT. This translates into CSVPSEPSGELFF.

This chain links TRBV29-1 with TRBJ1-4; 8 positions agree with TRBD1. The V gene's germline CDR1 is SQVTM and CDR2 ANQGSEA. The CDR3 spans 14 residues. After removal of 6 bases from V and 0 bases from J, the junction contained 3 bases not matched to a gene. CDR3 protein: CSVGTGATNEKLFF. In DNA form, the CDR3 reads TGCAGCGTGGGGACAGGCGCAACTAATGAAAAACTGTTTTTT. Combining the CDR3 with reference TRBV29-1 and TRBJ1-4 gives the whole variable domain SAVISQKPSRDICQRGTSLTIQCQVDSQVTMMFWYRQQPGQSLTLIATANQGSEATYESGFVIDKFPISRPNLTFSTLTVSNMSPEDSSIYLCSVGTGATNEKLFFGSGTQLSVL.

The CDR3 DNA is TGTGCCAGCTTTTCGGGGACAGGCTACTCCTACGAGCAGTACTTC. Protein: CASFSGTGYSYEQYF. V is TRBV6-5 and J is TRBJ2-7, with 8 bases fitting TRBD1. The CDR3 extends over 15 amino acids. Trimming at V came to 8 bases and at J to 0 bases, leaving 9 bases not matched to a gene. Germline loops: CDR1 MNHEY, CDR2 SVGAGI.

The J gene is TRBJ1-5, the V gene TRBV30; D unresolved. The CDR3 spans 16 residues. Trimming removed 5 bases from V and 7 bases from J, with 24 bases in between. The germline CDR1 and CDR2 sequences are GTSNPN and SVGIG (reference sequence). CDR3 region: CAWGEETVGDQQPQHF. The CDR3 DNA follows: TGTGCCTGGGGGGAGGAAACTGTGGGCGATCAGCAGCCCCAGCATTTT.

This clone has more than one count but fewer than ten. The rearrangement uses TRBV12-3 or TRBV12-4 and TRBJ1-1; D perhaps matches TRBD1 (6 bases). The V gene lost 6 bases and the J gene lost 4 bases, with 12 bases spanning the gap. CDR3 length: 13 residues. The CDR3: CASSPGTFTEAFF. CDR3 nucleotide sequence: TGTGCCAGCAGCCCGGGGACATTCACTGAAGCTTTCTTT.

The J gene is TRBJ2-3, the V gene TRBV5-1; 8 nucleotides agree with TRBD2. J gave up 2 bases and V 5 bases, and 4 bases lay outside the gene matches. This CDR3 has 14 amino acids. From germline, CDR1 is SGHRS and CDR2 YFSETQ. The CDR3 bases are TGCGCCAGCAGTCGGGAGGGATTCACAGATACGCAGTATTTT. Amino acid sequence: CASSREGFTDTQYF.

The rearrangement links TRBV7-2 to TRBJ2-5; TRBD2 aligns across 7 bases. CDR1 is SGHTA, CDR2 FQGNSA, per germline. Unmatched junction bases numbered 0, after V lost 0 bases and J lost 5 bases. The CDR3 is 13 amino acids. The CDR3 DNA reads TGTGCCAGCAGCTTAGCGGGAGGGGAGACCCAGTACTTC. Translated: CASSLAGGETQYF. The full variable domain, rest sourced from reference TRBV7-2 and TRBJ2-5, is GAGVSQSPSNKVTEKGKDVELRCDPISGHTALYWYRQSLGQGLEFLIYFQGNSAPDKSGLPSDRFSAERTGGSVSTLTIQRTQQEDSAVYLCASSLAGGETQYFGPGTRLLVL.

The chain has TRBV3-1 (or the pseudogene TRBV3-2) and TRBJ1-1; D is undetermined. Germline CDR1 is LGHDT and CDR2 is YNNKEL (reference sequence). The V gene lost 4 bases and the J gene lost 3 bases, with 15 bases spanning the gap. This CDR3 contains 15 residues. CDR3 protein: CASSLIGGSDTEAFF. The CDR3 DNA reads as TGTGCCAGCAGCCTCATAGGCGGGTCTGACACTGAAGCTTTCTTT.

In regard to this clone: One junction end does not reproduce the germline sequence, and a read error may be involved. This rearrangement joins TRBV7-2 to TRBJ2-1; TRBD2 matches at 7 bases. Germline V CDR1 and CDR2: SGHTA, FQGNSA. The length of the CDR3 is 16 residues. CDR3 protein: CASSVAGGLSYNEQFF. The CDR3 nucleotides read TGTGCCAGCAGCGTAGCGGGTGGGCTCTCCTACAATGAGCAGTTCTTC.

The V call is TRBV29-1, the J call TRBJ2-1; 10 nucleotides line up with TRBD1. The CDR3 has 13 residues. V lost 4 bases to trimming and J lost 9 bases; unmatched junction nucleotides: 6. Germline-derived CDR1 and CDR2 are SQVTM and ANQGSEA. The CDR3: CSVGRQGAGEQFF. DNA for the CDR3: TGCAGCGTTGGGCGACAGGGGGCTGGTGAGCAGTTCTTC.

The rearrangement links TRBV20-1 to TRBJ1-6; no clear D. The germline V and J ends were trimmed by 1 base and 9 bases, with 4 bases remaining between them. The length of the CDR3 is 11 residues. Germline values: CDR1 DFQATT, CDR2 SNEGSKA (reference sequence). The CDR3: CSARASSPLHF. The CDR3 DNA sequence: TGCAGTGCTAGAGCCAGTTCACCCCTCCACTTT.

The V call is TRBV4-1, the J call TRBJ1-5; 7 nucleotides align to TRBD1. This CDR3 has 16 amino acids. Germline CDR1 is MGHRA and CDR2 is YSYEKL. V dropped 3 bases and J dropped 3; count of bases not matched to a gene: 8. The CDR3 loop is CASSQSQGGYNQPQHF. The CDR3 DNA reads TGCGCCAGCAGCCAGAGCCAGGGGGGATACAATCAGCCCCAGCATTTT.

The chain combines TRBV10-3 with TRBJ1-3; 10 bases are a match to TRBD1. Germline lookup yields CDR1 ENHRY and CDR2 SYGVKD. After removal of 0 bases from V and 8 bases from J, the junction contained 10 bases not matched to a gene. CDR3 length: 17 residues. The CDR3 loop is CAISESGTGASGDTIYF. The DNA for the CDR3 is TGTGCCATCAGTGAGTCCGGGACAGGGGCGAGCGGGGACACCATATATTTT.

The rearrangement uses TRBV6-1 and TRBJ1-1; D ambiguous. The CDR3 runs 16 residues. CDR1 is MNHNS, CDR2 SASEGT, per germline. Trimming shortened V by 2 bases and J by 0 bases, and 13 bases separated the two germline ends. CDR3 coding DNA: TGTGCCAGCAGTGAATTAGTGGGCAGCCTGAACACTGAAGCTTTCTTT. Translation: CASSELVGSLNTEAFF.

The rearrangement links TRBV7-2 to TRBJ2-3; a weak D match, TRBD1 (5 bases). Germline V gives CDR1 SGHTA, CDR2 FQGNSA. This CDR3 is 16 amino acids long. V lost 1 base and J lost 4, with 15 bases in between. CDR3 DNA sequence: TGTGCCAGCAGCTTAGGGATACAAGGGGTCGCAGATACGCAGTATTTT. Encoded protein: CASSLGIQGVADTQYF.

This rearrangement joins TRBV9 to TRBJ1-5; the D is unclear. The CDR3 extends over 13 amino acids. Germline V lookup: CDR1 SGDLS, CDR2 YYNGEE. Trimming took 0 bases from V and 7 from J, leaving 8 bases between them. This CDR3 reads CASSVDPGQPQHF. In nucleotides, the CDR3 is TGTGCCAGCAGCGTAGATCCGGGGCAGCCCCAGCATTTT.

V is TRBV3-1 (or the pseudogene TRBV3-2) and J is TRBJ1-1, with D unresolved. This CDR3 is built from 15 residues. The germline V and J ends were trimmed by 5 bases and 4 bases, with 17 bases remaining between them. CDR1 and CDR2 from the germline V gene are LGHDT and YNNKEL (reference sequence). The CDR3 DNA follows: TGTGCCAGCAGCTACGCCTTCGGGTTGAGCACTGAAGCTTTCTTT. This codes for CASSYAFGLSTEAFF.

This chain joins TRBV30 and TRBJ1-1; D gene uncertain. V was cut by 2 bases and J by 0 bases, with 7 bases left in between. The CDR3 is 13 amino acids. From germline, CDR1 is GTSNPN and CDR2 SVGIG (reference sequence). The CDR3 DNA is TGTGCCTGGAGTTGGCAGGTGAACACTGAAGCTTTCTTT. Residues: CAWSWQVNTEAFF. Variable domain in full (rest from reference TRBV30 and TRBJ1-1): SQTIHQWPATLVQPVGSPLSLECTVEGTSNPNLYWYRQAAGRGLQLLFYSVGIGQISSEVPQNLSASRPQDRQFILSSKKLLLSDSGFYLCAWSWQVNTEAFFGQGTRLTVV.